The T cell receptor (beta chain) described here comes from a study of CD8 T cells in Susac syndrome. Trimming took off 0 bases at V and 0 bases at J, with 25 bases between the two ends. In germline, CDR1 is SGHNT, CDR2 YYREEE (reference sequence). The CDR3 sequence is 21 residues long. It was with random hexamers that 0.5 to 1 ug RNA was reverse transcribed. Across 54 Vbeta and 13 Jbeta, TCR beta CDR3 was amplified with immunoSEQ multiplex PCR. Via MiXCR, TCRdb re-called the immunoSEQ multiplex PCR reads, giving one row per CDR3 protein. The sample has 150,000 to 200,000 distinct CDR3 sequences, 85% to 95% seen once.

V gene TRBV5-4 combines with J gene TRBJ2-4, with TRBD1 as a possible D gene (6 bases). The specimen sequenced was CD4+ T cells from PBMCs. The sequence came from a human donor with multiple sclerosis. CDR3 in DNA: TGTGCCAGCAGCTTGGACGGTAGGGGGACGAACTCAAAGGTAGCCAAAAACATTCAGTACTTC. This translates into CASSLDGRGTNSKVAKNIQYF.